A selection of T cell receptor beta chains follows, all from one sample in a study of OX40 agonist ivuxolimab in advanced cancers. Generated by immunoSEQ multiplex PCR, the TCRdb table keeps only in-frame clones and is missing some. The sample records roughly 73,000 clones, more than 80% being singletons. Sequencing used CD4+ or CD8+ T cells sorted from blood, obtained in a trial of the OX40 agonist ivuxolimab. The receptors here all came from an adult with an advanced solid tumor such as melanoma, head and neck, liver or kidney cancer. Each CDR3 is given with its conserved first and last residue. D genes are given only for firm matches. Part of the rows lack a size; the others show once, few, many or a class for expanded clones.

D gene,V gene,J gene,clone size,CDR3 protein,CDR3 DNA
.,TRBV5-5,TRBJ2-2,.,CASSPLVGGAYTGELFF,TGTGCCAGCAGCCCCCTCGTTGGGGGCGCGTACACCGGGGAGCTGTTTTTT
.,TRBV4-2,TRBJ2-1,.,CASSQDRSYNEQFF,TGTGCCAGCAGCCAAGATCGTAGCTACAATGAGCAGTTCTTC
.,TRBV29-1,TRBJ1-1,.,CSPWTRRDTEAFF,TGCAGCCCTTGGACCCGGAGGGACACTGAAGCTTTCTTT
TRBD2,TRBV5-1,TRBJ2-3,.,CASSSGTSETDTQYF,TGCGCCAGCAGTTCCGGGACTAGTGAGACAGATACGCAGTATTTT
.,TRBV6-1,TRBJ1-4,once,CASSAKGGGGEKLFF,TGTGCCAGCAGTGCGAAGGGTGGGGGGGGTGAAAAACTGTTTTTT
TRBD2,TRBV6-4,TRBJ2-7,.,CASSNEAGGIYEQYF,TGTGCCAGCAGTAATGAGGCGGGGGGCATATACGAGCAGTACTTC
.,TRBV5-6,TRBJ1-5,.,CASSPGWGANGNQPQHF,TGTGCCAGCAGCCCGGGTTGGGGGGCGAATGGCAATCAGCCCCAGCATTTT
.,TRBV5-5,TRBJ1-2,.,CASSLEFLNYGYTF,TGTGCCAGCAGCTTGGAGTTCCTGAACTATGGCTACACCTTC
TRBD2,TRBV7-9,TRBJ2-2,.,CASSSRRRSGGGTGELFF,TGTGCCAGCAGCTCCCGTCGTAGGAGCGGGGGTGGAACCGGGGAGCTGTTTTTT
.,TRBV28,TRBJ1-1,.,CASRGTGNTEAFF,TGTGCCAGCAGAGGGACGGGGAACACTGAAGCTTTCTTT
.,TRBV6-5,TRBJ1-5,.,CASSSSLAQHF,TGTGCCAGCAGTTCTAGCCTTGCCCAGCATTTT
.,TRBV2,TRBJ1-5,.,CASSRTQPQHF,TGTGCCAGCAGCCGAACTCAGCCCCAGCATTTT
TRBD1,TRBV5-6,TRBJ1-5,.,CASTRGWGQSNQPQHF,TGTGCCAGCACCAGGGGGTGGGGCCAGAGCAATCAGCCCCAGCATTTT
TRBD2,TRBV19,TRBJ2-3,few,CASSISGGTSTDTQYF,TGTGCCAGTAGTATTAGCGGGGGAACTAGCACAGATACGCAGTATTTT
TRBD1,TRBV11-1,TRBJ2-7,.,CASSFRDRDIYEQYF,TGTGCCAGCAGCTTTAGGGACAGGGACATCTACGAGCAGTACTTC
TRBD1,TRBV19,TRBJ1-6,.,CASREGGSPLHF,TGTGCCAGTAGGGAAGGGGGCTCACCCCTCCACTTT
TRBD1,TRBV2,TRBJ1-6,.,CAGRQGVVLSPLHF,TGTGCCGGTAGACAGGGGGTAGTATTATCACCCCTCCACTTT
.,TRBV5-5,TRBJ1-2,.,CASSPGSYYGYTF,TGTGCCAGCAGCCCCGGGTCATACTATGGCTACACCTTC
.,TRBV29-1,TRBJ1-4,few,CSGVTATNEKLFF,TGCAGCGGCGTGACTGCAACTAATGAAAAACTGTTTTTT
.,TRBV5-1,TRBJ2-1,.,CASSLGLGQTNNEQFF,TGCGCCAGCAGCTTGGGGCTAGGACAGACAAACAATGAGCAGTTCTTC
.,TRBV7-9,TRBJ2-5,.,CASSLVGGETQYF,TGTGCCAGCAGCTTAGTAGGGGGGGAGACCCAGTACTTC
.,TRBV10-1,TRBJ1-3,.,CASSDRRGFGNTIYF,TGCGCCAGCAGTGACCGTAGGGGTTTTGGAAACACCATATATTTT
TRBD2,TRBV2,TRBJ2-3,.,CASLGSGGYSHTQYF,TGTGCCAGCCTAGGGAGCGGGGGGTACTCCCATACGCAGTATTTT
.,TRBV18,TRBJ2-7,.,CASSPNGAREQYF,TGTGCCAGCTCACCAAACGGGGCGCGTGAGCAGTACTTC
TRBD2,TRBV13,TRBJ2-1,.,CASSPNPPGGSYNEQFF,TGTGCCAGCAGCCCCAACCCCCCCGGGGGGTCTTACAATGAGCAGTTCTTC
.,TRBV27,TRBJ2-7,.,CASSYPATGRYEQYF,TGTGCCAGCAGTTACCCCGCGACAGGGAGGTACGAGCAGTACTTC
TRBD2,TRBV9,TRBJ2-3,.,CASSRRGDGISTDTQYF,TGTGCCAGCAGCAGACGGGGGGACGGGATAAGCACAGATACGCAGTATTTT
TRBD1,TRBV19,TRBJ1-1,.,CASSIGTGNARREAFF,TGTGCCAGTAGTATCGGGACAGGGAATGCTCGCCGTGAAGCTTTCTTT
TRBD1,TRBV6-1,TRBJ1-1,.,CASSEAATGRNTEAFF,TGTGCCAGCAGTGAAGCTGCGACAGGGCGGAACACTGAAGCTTTCTTT
.,TRBV2,TRBJ1-3,.,CASQNGGGGNTIYF,TGTGCCAGCCAAAACGGGGGAGGTGGAAACACCATATATTTT
.,TRBV6-6,TRBJ2-1,few,CASSPRGGSYNEQFF,TGTGCCAGCAGCCCCAGGGGGGGCTCCTACAATGAGCAGTTCTTC
TRBD1,TRBV5-4,TRBJ1-1,.,CASSPGTGGSMNTEAFF,TGTGCCAGCAGCCCCGGGACAGGGGGTTCCATGAACACTGAAGCTTTCTTT
.,TRBV6-6,TRBJ2-7,.,CASNVGLGPQYF,TGTGCCAGCAATGTCGGTTTGGGTCCGCAGTACTTC
.,TRBV4-2,TRBJ2-1,.,CASSQYHGQFF,TGTGCCAGCAGCCAATATCATGGGCAGTTCTTC
TRBD2,TRBV6-6,TRBJ2-1,few,CASSYRAGVYEQFF,TGTGCCAGCAGTTACCGAGCGGGGGTGTATGAGCAGTTCTTC
TRBD2,TRBV5-8,TRBJ2-1,.,CASSPTGGPFVNEQFF,TGTGCCAGCAGCCCTACGGGGGGGCCTTTCGTGAATGAGCAGTTCTTC
.,TRBV5-1,TRBJ1-4,.,CASSLDTGRNEKLFF,TGCGCCAGCAGCTTGGATACAGGGCGTAATGAAAAACTGTTTTTT
.,TRBV27,TRBJ2-5,.,CATRSPDGVETQYF,TGTGCCACCCGAAGCCCCGACGGGGTGGAGACCCAGTACTTC
.,TRBV7-6,TRBJ2-7,once,CASSSSWTAEQYF,TGTGCCAGCAGCTCTTCGTGGACAGCCGAGCAGTACTTC
.,TRBV6-1,TRBJ1-1,.,CASSGEMNTEAFF,TGTGCCAGCAGCGGGGAAATGAACACTGAAGCTTTCTTT
TRBD1,TRBV6-5,TRBJ1-6,.,CASTPTGSYNSPLHF,TGTGCCAGCACCCCGACAGGGTCCTATAATTCACCCCTCCACTTT
.,TRBV7-2,TRBJ2-2,.,CASSFGWETPNTGELFF,TGTGCCAGCAGCTTTGGGTGGGAGACACCTAACACCGGGGAGCTGTTTTTT
.,TRBV30,TRBJ1-5,.,CAWSPRPNQPQHF,TGTGCCTGGAGTCCGCGTCCTAATCAGCCCCAGCATTTT
TRBD2,TRBV5-4,TRBJ2-5,.,CASRGTSGGSQETQYF,TGTGCCAGCAGGGGGACTAGCGGGGGGTCCCAAGAGACCCAGTACTTC